This TCR beta chain is drawn from a study of blood T cell repertoires in COVID-19. Study-wide background: There were acute and convalescent COVID-19 samples, and they came from the United States, Italy and Spain. From T cells, B-cell-depleted T cells, or PBMCs came the material, which was cDNA or gDNA.

Per the study methods: Reference gene primer amplification in the assay estimated nucleated cell counts. Profiled with immunoSEQ multiplex PCR; TCRdb holds only in-frame clones, not every one. That table furnishes V, J and clone size, whereas the DNA furnished D and trimming. Among about 190,000 clones listed, 70% to 85% were seen once. Deletions cut 2 bases from V and 12 bases from J, with 15 bases between. This CDR3 is 13 amino acids long. Germline V gene sequence: CDR1 MNHEY, CDR2 SVGAGI. This clonotype was obtained from a man in his forties or fifties who had recovered from COVID-19. V and J are TRBV6-5 and TRBJ2-3; a weak D match, TRBD2 (7 bases). The sample was peripheral blood. CDR3 region: CASSYDRGGAQYF. The CDR3 region has the DNA TGTGCCAGCAGTTACGATAGGGGGGGGGCCCAGTATTTT.